These 32 T cell receptor beta chains came from one sample sequenced in a study of cytomegalovirus exposure and HLA in healthy donors. Amplification used 60 Vbeta primers and 13 Jbeta primers. This table comes from immunoSEQ multiplex PCR, and its TCRdb copy is limited to in-frame clones, with some not included. Among under 200,000 clones listed, over 75% were seen once. Material: PBMCs. Receptors were obtained from a male donor in good health and CMV-seronegative.

In this sample, this clone turned up once. The rearrangement links TRBV5-1 to TRBJ1-1; TRBD1 aligns across 10 bases. With V trimmed by 4 bases and J by 10 bases, 10 bases remained unmatched. The CDR3 runs 14 residues. The V gene's germline CDR1 is SGHRS and CDR2 YFSETQ. CDR3 protein: CASSQTGGELRAFF. The CDR3 nucleotides read TGCGCCAGCAGCCAGACAGGGGGCGAGTTAAGAGCTTTCTTT.

This rearrangement joins TRBV6-1 to TRBJ2-7; 9 positions match TRBD2. Germline V gives CDR1 MNHNS, CDR2 SASEGT. The CDR3 has 15 residues. V shed 6 bases and J 1 base; nucleotides not matched to a gene: 7. The CDR3 loop is CASSQGRGGSYEQYF. CDR3 nucleotides: TGTGCCAGCAGCCAGGGGCGGGGGGGATCCTACGAGCAGTACTTC.

J is TRBJ1-3 and V is TRBV7-9, with unresolved D. CDR3 size: 16 residues. The V and J ends lost 1 base and 2 bases respectively, with 12 bases between them. Germline-derived CDR1 and CDR2 are SEHNR and FQNEAQ (reference sequence). This chain's CDR3 is CASSLEGANPGNTIYF. CDR3 sequence (DNA): TGTGCCAGCAGCTTAGAGGGAGCAAACCCTGGAAACACCATATATTTT.

This chain joins TRBV4-3 and TRBJ1-6; D may be TRBD1 (5 bases). Trimming cost V 1 base and J 4 bases, with 11 bases left between them. The CDR3 sequence is 16 residues long. Germline V lookup: CDR1 LGHNA, CDR2 YSLEER. The CDR3 is CASSQVGGGYNSPLHF. The CDR3 nucleotides are TGCGCCAGCAGCCAAGTTGGCGGGGGATATAATTCACCCCTCCACTTT.

The chain joins TRBV11-2 to TRBJ2-1, with a weak D call TRBD2 (6 bases). The germline V and J ends were trimmed by 3 bases and 9 bases, with 9 bases remaining between them. CDR1 SGHAT and CDR2 FQNNGV come from the germline V gene. CDR3 length: 12 amino acids. CDR3: CASSFNGGEQFF. In DNA form, the CDR3 reads TGTGCCAGCAGCTTTAACGGGGGTGAGCAGTTCTTC. The full variable domain, completed using reference TRBV11-2 and TRBJ2-1, is EAGVAQSPRYKIIEKRQSVAFWCNPISGHATLYWYQQILGQGPKLLIQFQNNGVVDDSQLPKDRFSAERLKGVDSTLKIQPAKLEDSAVYLCASSFNGGEQFFGPGTRLTVL.

The chain links TRBV6-5 to TRBJ1-2; D is unclear. Germline CDR1 MNHEY, CDR2 SVGAGI. V was pared by 0 bases and J by 4 bases, with 9 bases between. CDR3 length: 14 amino acids. This CDR3 is CASSYSGRPYGYTF. In DNA, the CDR3 is TGTGCCAGCAGTTACTCTGGGAGGCCCTATGGCTACACCTTC.

This rearrangement joins TRBV7-6 to TRBJ2-7, with D possibly TRBD1 on 6 matching bases. The CDR3 contains 14 residues. Germline V lookup: CDR1 SGHVS, CDR2 FNYEAQ. Trimming shortened V by 3 bases and J by 2 bases, and 11 bases separated the two germline ends. Written as DNA, the CDR3 is TGTGCCAGCAGCTTCCGGGACATGGCCTACGAGCAGTACTTC. Translating gives CASSFRDMAYEQYF.

The V gene is TRBV11-2, the J gene TRBJ2-2; maybe TRBD1 (5 bases). V was shortened by 5 bases and J by 6 bases, with 16 bases between the two germline ends. This CDR3 spans 15 amino acids. Looked up from germline, CDR1 is SGHAT and CDR2 is FQNNGV. For the CDR3, the DNA is TGTGCCAGCAGCCCAAGGGGTTCGCGAGCCGGGGAGCTGTTTTTT. This codes for CASSPRGSRAGELFF.

The chain employs TRBV18 and TRBJ1-3; no clear D. The CDR3 covers 14 residues. V lost 3 bases and J lost 3, with 9 bases in between. Germline V gene data show CDR1 as KGHSH and CDR2 as LQKENI. The CDR3 bases are TGTGCCAGCTCACCGAGTCTCGGTGGAAACACCATATATTTT. It specifies CASSPSLGGNTIYF.

As regards this clone: One junction end disagrees with the germline gene, perhaps due to a read error. The rearrangement joins TRBV5-8 to TRBJ1-4; the D is unclear. The CDR3 has 12 amino acids. CDR1 is SGHTS and CDR2 is YDEGEE in the germline V gene. CDR3 DNA sequence: TGTACCAGCAGCTTGCATAATGAAAAACTGTTTTTT. Its translation: CTSSLHNEKLFF. Supplemented by reference TRBV5-8 and TRBJ1-4, the full variable domain reads EAGVTQSPTHLIKTRGQQATLRCSPISGHTSVYWYQQALGLGLQFLLWYDEGEERNRGNFPPRFSGRQFPNYSSELNVNALELEDSALYLCTSSLHNEKLFFGSGTQLSVL.

J is TRBJ1-4 and V is TRBV7-6; D remains ambiguous. The CDR3 contains 15 residues. Germline CDR1 reads SGHVS; CDR2 reads FNYEAQ. V lost 0 bases to trimming and J lost 8 bases, with 13 bases between them. CDR3 in amino acids: CASSLAGSRGEKLFF. As DNA, the CDR3 is TGTGCCAGCAGCTTAGCGGGTTCGAGAGGCGAAAAACTGTTTTTT.

The V call is TRBV19, the J call TRBJ2-1; D remains unclear. Looked up from germline, CDR1 is LNHDA and CDR2 is SQIVND (reference sequence). The CDR3 runs to 13 residues. Trimming left V 0 bases short and J 7 bases short, with 7 bases between. For the CDR3, the DNA is TGTGCCAGTAGTATAGATCAACGGAATGAGCAGTTCTTC. Translation gives CASSIDQRNEQFF.

The V call is TRBV6-1, the J call TRBJ1-5; 8 nucleotides align to TRBD1. CDR1 and CDR2 from the germline V gene are MNHNS and SASEGT. Trimming cost V 7 bases and J 3 bases; bases outside gene matches: 8. The CDR3 length is 15 residues. The CDR3 here is CASTEDRALNQPQHF. CDR3 nucleotides: TGTGCCAGCACGGAGGACAGGGCCCTCAATCAGCCCCAGCATTTT.

The chain recombines TRBV4-1 with TRBJ2-6; no reliable D call. Germline V gene sequence: CDR1 MGHRA, CDR2 YSYEKL. V was shortened by 1 base and J by 0 bases, with 10 bases between the two germline ends. CDR3 length equals 17 residues. The CDR3 protein is CASSQGAENSGANVLTF. Written as DNA, the CDR3 is TGCGCCAGCAGCCAAGGGGCAGAGAACTCTGGGGCCAACGTCCTGACTTTC.

The rearrangement uses TRBV10-2 and TRBJ1-4, with D maybe TRBD1 (5 bases). CDR1 and CDR2 from the germline V gene are WSHSY and SAAADI. The CDR3 runs 15 residues. V lost 5 bases to trimming and J lost 2 bases, with 12 bases between them. CDR3 sequence: CASSSPTVTNEKLFF. The CDR3 nucleotides are TGCGCCAGCAGTTCTCCGACAGTTACTAATGAAAAACTGTTTTTT.

V usage is TRBV6-5 and J usage is TRBJ2-6; D remains ambiguous. The CDR3 has 15 amino acids. V shed 7 bases and J shed 0 bases, with 10 bases lying between them. Germline assignment: CDR1 MNHEY and CDR2 SVGAGI. CDR3 amino acids: CASTTRTSGANVLTF. The CDR3 DNA reads TGTGCCAGCACTACCCGCACCTCTGGGGCCAACGTCCTGACTTTC.

This chain uses TRBV6-4 with TRBJ2-3, with a weak D call TRBD1 (5 bases). Germline loops: CDR1 MRHNA, CDR2 SNTAGT. CDR3 length equals 15 residues. The germline V and J ends were trimmed by 2 bases and 2 bases, with 11 bases remaining between them. The CDR3 sequence: CASSDSDRPTDTQYF. The CDR3, as DNA: TGTGCCAGCAGTGACAGCGACAGACCCACAGATACGCAGTATTTT.

This chain uses TRBV6-5 with TRBJ2-1; 14 nucleotides line up with TRBD2. Per the germline V gene, CDR1 is MNHEY and CDR2 is SVGAGI. The junction had 3 bases not matched to a gene; V was cut back by 4 bases and J by 4 bases. The CDR3 consists of 16 residues. CDR3 residues: CASSSRTSGGYNEQFF. For the CDR3, the DNA is TGTGCCAGCAGTTCCCGGACTAGCGGGGGGTACAATGAGCAGTTCTTC.

The sample holds one count of this clone. The chain links TRBV10-1 to TRBJ2-3; D is undetermined. The CDR3 contains 16 residues. Trimming left V 3 bases short and J 0 bases short, with 13 bases between. Germline-derived CDR1 and CDR2 are WNHNN and SYGVQD (reference sequence). Here the CDR3 DNA reads TGCGCCAGCAGTGACATAGCCACCCCTAGCACAGATACGCAGTATTTT. Translating it yields CASSDIATPSTDTQYF.

The CDR3: CASRNGQGYSPLHF. As DNA, the CDR3 is TGTGCCAGCAGAAATGGCCAGGGTTATTCACCCCTCCACTTT. The rearrangement uses TRBV5-6 and TRBJ1-6; the D gene is possibly TRBD1 (5 bases). Germline assignment: CDR1 SGHDT and CDR2 YYEEEE. This CDR3 is 14 amino acids long. With 5 bases removed from V and 8 bases from J, the gap between germline ends came to 14 bases.

This chain links TRBV18 with TRBJ2-2; D perhaps matches TRBD1 (6 bases). V lost 3 bases to trimming and J lost 1 base, with 21 bases between them. Germline-derived CDR1 and CDR2 are KGHSH and LQKENI. There are 19 residues in the CDR3. CDR3 sequence: CASSPRLTTGKGNTGELFF. CDR3 bases: TGTGCCAGCTCACCCCGACTGACTACAGGGAAAGGGAACACCGGGGAGCTGTTTTTT.

The chain combines TRBV15 with TRBJ1-1, with TRBD1 as a possible D gene (6 bases). Per germline, CDR1 LNHNV and CDR2 YYDKDF (reference sequence). With 1 base removed from V and 6 bases from J, the gap between germline ends came to 15 bases. The CDR3 consists of 15 residues. The CDR3 protein is CATSRGAGVRAEAFF. CDR3 nucleotide sequence: TGTGCCACCAGCAGAGGGGCAGGGGTAAGGGCTGAAGCTTTCTTT. Filled out from reference TRBV15 and TRBJ1-1, the complete variable domain reads DAMVIQNPRYQVTQFGKPVTLSCSQTLNHNVMYWYQQKSSQAPKLLFHYYDKDFNNEADTPDNFQSRRPNTSFCFLDIRSPGLGDTAMYLCATSRGAGVRAEAFFGQGTRLTVV.

The rearrangement joins TRBV6-6 to TRBJ2-5; TRBD1 aligns across 7 bases. The CDR3 consists of 13 residues. V dropped 5 bases and J dropped 3; count of bases not matched to a gene: 3. Germline V gives CDR1 MNHNY, CDR2 SVGAGI (reference sequence). CDR3 amino acids: CASSSQGEETQYF. The CDR3 DNA reads as TGTGCCAGCAGTAGCCAGGGGGAAGAGACCCAGTACTTC.

This clone appeared a single time. The chain carries TRBV11-2 and TRBJ1-3, with TRBD1 as a possible D gene (6 bases). Germline V gene lookup returns CDR1 SGHAT and CDR2 FQNNGV. The CDR3 has 15 residues. Deletions cut 3 bases from V and 0 bases from J, with 9 bases between. The CDR3 sequence is CASSLTGTSGNTIYF. DNA for the CDR3: TGTGCCAGCAGCTTGACAGGAACCTCTGGAAACACCATATATTTT.

This chain uses TRBV5-5 with TRBJ1-1; weak D call: TRBD1 (5 bases). V was pared by 4 bases and J by 8 bases, with 15 bases between. Germline V gene lookup returns CDR1 SGHKS and CDR2 YYEKEE (reference sequence). This CDR3 has 13 amino acids. This CDR3 is CASSHSNGGEAFF. As DNA, the CDR3 is TGTGCCAGCAGCCACTCCAATGGGGGGGAAGCTTTCTTT.

The chain is built from TRBV27 and TRBJ2-7; unclear D gene. V lost 2 bases to trimming and J lost 5 bases, with 10 bases between them. Germline V gene sequence: CDR1 MNHEY, CDR2 SMNVEV (reference sequence). The length of the CDR3 is 13 residues. CDR3 in DNA: TGTGCCAGCAGTTTAGCTCAGTCCCACGAGCAGTACTTC. Protein sequence: CASSLAQSHEQYF.

This clone has just one count. The V gene is TRBV7-9, the J gene TRBJ1-5; 7 nucleotides agree with TRBD1. Per the germline V gene, CDR1 is SEHNR and CDR2 is FQNEAQ (reference sequence). The CDR3 totals 13 residues. Trimming at V came to 5 bases and at J to 7 bases, leaving 5 bases not matched to a gene. CDR3 in amino acids: CASSETGVQPQHF. CDR3 in DNA: TGTGCCAGCAGCGAAACAGGGGTCCAGCCCCAGCATTTT.

The chain is built from TRBV11-2 and TRBJ1-3, with D unresolved. Between the trimmed V and J ends, which lost 2 bases and 4 bases, there was a span of 12 bases. CDR1 and CDR2 from the germline V gene are SGHAT and FQNNGV. This CDR3 is built from 15 residues. The CDR3 coding sequence is TGTGCCAGCAGCTTACTGGCGGGCGTAGGAAACACCATATATTTT. Its translation is CASSLLAGVGNTIYF.

The chain combines TRBV18 with TRBJ2-7; TRBD2 matches 7 bases. CDR3 length: 14 residues. Germline trimming cut 6 bases from V and 6 bases from J; bases unmatched to any gene: 11. Per germline, CDR1 KGHSH and CDR2 LQKENI. CDR3 sequence reads: CASSPGSGEPEQYF. The CDR3 DNA sequence: TGTGCCAGCTCCCCGGGGAGCGGGGAACCCGAGCAGTACTTC.

The chain couples TRBV2 to TRBJ1-2; D is ambiguous. The V gene lost 3 bases and the J gene lost 4 bases, with 12 bases spanning the gap. CDR3 length: 14 residues. The germline V gene encodes CDR1 SNHLY and CDR2 FYNNEI. CDR3: CASSEVLEGYGYTF. CDR3 DNA sequence: TGTGCCAGCAGTGAGGTACTTGAGGGCTATGGCTACACCTTC.

J is TRBJ1-5 and V is TRBV6-6, with 10 bases that match TRBD1. Germline V gene lookup returns CDR1 MNHNY and CDR2 SVGAGI (reference sequence). J gave up 4 bases and V 6 bases, and 6 bases lay outside the gene matches. There are 15 residues in the CDR3. CDR3 residues: CASRGQGIGNQPQHF. CDR3 nucleotides: TGTGCCAGCAGGGGACAGGGGATAGGGAATCAGCCCCAGCATTTT.

This chain links TRBV10-3 with TRBJ1-1, with 9 bases matching TRBD1. The CDR3 loop spans 13 amino acids. CDR1 and CDR2 (germline): ENHRY, SYGVKD. V gave up 9 bases and J gave up 8 bases; unmatched junction bases: 10. The CDR3 protein is CAISTGQGGEAFF. The CDR3 coding sequence is TGTGCCATAAGTACGGGACAGGGCGGCGAAGCTTTCTTT.